Shown below are 17 T cell receptor beta chains from a single sample sequenced in a study of OX40 agonist ivuxolimab in advanced cancers. Repertoires were generated with immunoSEQ multiplex PCR, while TCRdb's copy carries only in-frame clones and drops some. Of some 27,000 clones detected, 80% appear once; the ten largest clones hold roughly 11%. The sequencing used CD4+ or CD8+ T cells sorted from blood, collected in a trial of the OX40 agonist ivuxolimab. These receptors were taken from an adult with an advanced solid tumor such as melanoma, head and neck, liver or kidney cancer.

The chain has TRBV6-5 and TRBJ2-7; D not resolved. Germline values: CDR1 MNHEY, CDR2 SVGAGI. The germline V and J ends were trimmed by 5 bases and 4 bases, with 12 bases remaining between them. There are 13 residues in the CDR3. The CDR3 here is CASSINDGYEQYF. The DNA for the CDR3 is TGTGCCAGCAGTATAAATGACGGATACGAGCAGTACTTC.

This clone appeared once. The chain is built from TRBV19 and TRBJ2-1; D is tentatively TRBD1 or TRBD2 (5 bases each). V lost 8 bases to trimming and J lost 12 bases, with 11 bases between them. CDR3 length: 10 residues. Looked up from germline, CDR1 is LNHDA and CDR2 is SQIVND (reference sequence). CDR3 residues: CASGTAGQFF. Written as DNA, the CDR3 is TGTGCCAGTGGGACCGCGGGGCAGTTCTTC.

V is TRBV18 and J is TRBJ2-7; TRBD1 matches 9 bases. CDR1 and CDR2 (germline): KGHSH, LQKENI. The CDR3 is 15 residues long. J was trimmed by 1 base and V by 3 bases; bases with no gene match: 4. The CDR3 reads CASSPSGTGSYEQYF. CDR3 bases: TGTGCCAGCTCACCGTCCGGGACAGGGTCCTACGAGCAGTACTTC.

The J gene is TRBJ2-7, the V gene TRBV7-9, with 12 bases aligning to TRBD1. Looked up from germline, CDR1 is SEHNR and CDR2 is FQNEAQ (reference sequence). This CDR3 has 14 amino acids. V trimming: 4 bases; J trimming: 3 bases; junction bases outside the gene matches: 1. The CDR3 is CASSWDRGHYEQYF. CDR3 nucleotide sequence: TGTGCCAGCAGCTGGGACAGGGGGCACTACGAGCAGTACTTC.

This clone has only a few counts. The chain carries TRBV5-1 and TRBJ2-1; perhaps TRBD2 as D (6 bases). The CDR3 is 13 residues long. V gave up 3 bases and J gave up 7 bases, with 11 bases separating them. The germline gives CDR1 SGHRS, CDR2 YFSETQ. CDR3 DNA: TGCGCCAGCAGCTCGGGGCGGGGAAATGAGCAGTTCTTC. Translating gives CASSSGRGNEQFF.

This chain uses TRBV11-2 with TRBJ2-7; the D gene is possibly TRBD2 (5 bases). V dropped 3 bases and J dropped 6 bases, with 12 bases sitting between them. Germline V lookup: CDR1 SGHAT, CDR2 FQNNGV. This CDR3 has 13 amino acids. This chain's CDR3 is CASSFYASREQYF. CDR3 coding DNA: TGTGCCAGCAGCTTTTACGCTAGCCGCGAGCAGTACTTC.

J is TRBJ1-3 and V is TRBV4-1; the D gene is possibly TRBD1 (6 bases). The germline gives CDR1 MGHRA, CDR2 YSYEKL. This CDR3 region has 16 residues. V lost 2 bases, J lost 0 bases, and 11 bases lay in between. This CDR3 reads CASSQTQGLSGNTIYF. In DNA, the CDR3 is TGCGCCAGCAGCCAAACACAGGGCCTCTCTGGAAACACCATATATTTT.

The chain links TRBV30 to TRBJ1-1; the D gene is possibly TRBD1 (6 bases). CDR1 and CDR2 (germline): GTSNPN, SVGIG (reference sequence). The ends were cut back, 3 bases at V and 4 bases at J, with 21 bases in the middle. CDR3 length: 16 residues. The CDR3 loop reads CAWRHLEWGLGTEAFF. The CDR3 nucleotides are TGTGCCTGGAGGCACCTTGAGTGGGGGCTGGGCACTGAAGCTTTCTTT.

This clone was seen a handful of times. Other DNA sequences within the sample encode an identical CDR3. The V and J genes are TRBV4-2 and TRBJ2-5; 10 bases align to TRBD2. This CDR3 comprises 13 residues. Unmatched junction bases numbered 1, after V lost 4 bases and J lost 5 bases. Germline V lookup: CDR1 LGHNA, CDR2 YNFKEQ. In DNA form, the CDR3 reads TGTGCCAGCAGCCTGGGACTAGCGGAGACCCAGTACTTC. It codes for CASSLGLAETQYF.

V is TRBV5-1 and J is TRBJ2-7; no clear D gene. Germline CDR1 and CDR2: SGHRS and YFSETQ. This CDR3 is 14 amino acids long. V lost 0 bases to trimming and J lost 3 bases, with 10 bases between them. CDR3 sequence: CASSLAAIYYEQYF. The CDR3 DNA follows: TGCGCCAGCAGCTTGGCAGCAATTTACTACGAGCAGTACTTC. The complete variable domain, with remaining parts taken from reference TRBV5-1 and TRBJ2-7, reads KAGVTQTPRYLIKTRGQQVTLSCSPISGHRSVSWYQQTPGQGLQFLFEYFSETQRNKGNFPGRFSGRQFSNSRSEMNVSTLELGDSALYLCASSLAAIYYEQYFGPGTRLTVT.

V gene TRBV10-3 combines with J gene TRBJ2-2, with D possibly matching TRBD1 (6 bases). Per germline, CDR1 ENHRY and CDR2 SYGVKD. The V gene lost 4 bases and the J gene lost 10 bases, with 25 bases spanning the gap. The CDR3 is 17 amino acids. The CDR3 DNA sequence: TGTGCCATCAGTGGGGGAACAGGGATAGGTTTTGGCGAGGAGCTGTTTTTT. Translation: CAISGGTGIGFGEELFF.

The chain is built from TRBV13 and TRBJ2-5; 10 bases match TRBD1. Germline V gene data show CDR1 as PRHDT and CDR2 as FYEKMQ (reference sequence). The CDR3 has 17 residues. V was clipped by 5 bases and J by 2 bases; unmatched bases: 11. The CDR3: CASSKGQGWGVQETQYF. CDR3 bases: TGTGCCAGCAGCAAGGGACAGGGGTGGGGGGTACAAGAGACCCAGTACTTC.

This clone was observed once. The chain employs TRBV5-6 and TRBJ2-5, with a weak D call TRBD1 (7 bases). V was trimmed by 4 bases and J by 2 bases, leaving 12 bases between them. The CDR3 loop spans 14 amino acids. CDR1 and CDR2 from the germline V gene are SGHDT and YYEEEE. CDR3 region: CASSRGTEQETQYF. CDR3 nucleotides: TGTGCCAGCAGCCGCGGGACAGAACAAGAGACCCAGTACTTC.

This clone has a handful of counts. V usage is TRBV10-1 and J usage is TRBJ2-7; D is possibly TRBD1 or TRBD2 (7 bases each). Germline lookup yields CDR1 WNHNN and CDR2 SYGVQD (reference sequence). V lost 9 bases and J lost 1, with 19 bases in between. The CDR3 extends over 15 amino acids. The CDR3 sequence is CARSGGDSPSYEQYF. The CDR3 coding sequence is TGCGCCAGATCAGGGGGGGACAGCCCATCCTACGAGCAGTACTTC.

The chain is built from TRBV7-9 and TRBJ1-2; D uncertain. Deletions cut 1 base from V and 7 bases from J, with 10 bases between. CDR3 size: 13 residues. Germline V gene sequence: CDR1 SEHNR, CDR2 FQNEAQ (reference sequence). CDR3 region: CASSLVGYFGYTF. CDR3 sequence (DNA): TGTGCCAGCAGCTTAGTGGGCTATTTTGGCTACACCTTC.

In this sample, this clone turned up a few times. J is TRBJ2-1 and V is TRBV19, with a tentative D call TRBD1 (5 bases). The germline gives CDR1 LNHDA, CDR2 SQIVND (reference sequence). CDR3 length: 14 residues. V lost 9 bases and J 4 bases, leaving 16 bases between the germline ends. In DNA, the CDR3 is TGTGCCAGCTCCCTCAGGGCCGTATACAATGAGCAGTTCTTC. It translates to CASSLRAVYNEQFF.

The chain recombines TRBV7-2 with TRBJ2-7; D not certain. With 5 bases removed from V and 0 bases from J, the gap between germline ends came to 14 bases. Germline V lookup: CDR1 SGHTA, CDR2 FQGNSA. This CDR3 is 15 amino acids long. The CDR3 protein is CASSLTALSSYEQYF. CDR3 in DNA: TGTGCCAGCAGCCTCACCGCATTAAGCTCCTACGAGCAGTACTTC. Supplemented by reference TRBV7-2 and TRBJ2-7, the full variable domain reads GAGVSQSPSNKVTEKGKDVELRCDPISGHTALYWYRQSLGQGLEFLIYFQGNSAPDKSGLPSDRFSAERTGGSVSTLTIQRTQQEDSAVYLCASSLTALSSYEQYFGPGTRLTVT.